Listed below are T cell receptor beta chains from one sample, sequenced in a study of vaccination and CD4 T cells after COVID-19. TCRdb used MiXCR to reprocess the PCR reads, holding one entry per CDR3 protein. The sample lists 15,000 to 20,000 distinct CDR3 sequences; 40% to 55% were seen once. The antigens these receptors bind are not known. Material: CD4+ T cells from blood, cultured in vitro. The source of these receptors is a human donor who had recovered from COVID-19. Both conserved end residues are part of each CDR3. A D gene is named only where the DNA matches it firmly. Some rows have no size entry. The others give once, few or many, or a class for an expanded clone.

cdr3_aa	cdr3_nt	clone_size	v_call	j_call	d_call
CASSARQGHTEAFF	TGTGCCAGCAGCGCTCGACAGGGCCACACTGAAGCTTTCTTT	NA	TRBV7-8	TRBJ1-1	TRBD1
CASSLSKGLGTFDGELFF	TGTGCCAGCAGTTTATCTAAGGGTCTTGGGACCTTTGACGGGGAGCTGTTTTTT	NA	TRBV28	TRBJ2-2	NA
CASSQDRDSEAFF	TGCGCCAGCAGCCAAGACAGGGACAGTGAAGCTTTCTTT	NA	TRBV4-3	TRBJ1-1	TRBD1
CASSGKMNTEAFF	TGTGCCAGCAGCGGGAAAATGAACACTGAAGCTTTCTTT	NA	TRBV6-1	TRBJ1-1	NA
CASSLGGWDTEAFF	TGTGCCAGCAGCTTAGGAGGGTGGGACACTGAAGCTTTCTTT	NA	TRBV11-3	TRBJ1-1	NA
CASSYSAGAEGYTF	TGTGCCAGCAGTTACTCAGCAGGCGCCGAGGGCTACACCTTC	few	TRBV6-5	TRBJ1-2	NA
CASRDLGDYGYTF	TGTGCCAGCAGAGACCTGGGAGACTATGGCTACACCTTC	few	TRBV6-2/TRBV6-3	TRBJ1-2	NA
CASSFGGNPANTEAFF	TGTGCCAGCAGTTTCGGCGGGAACCCGGCGAACACTGAAGCTTTCTTT	NA	TRBV28	TRBJ1-1	NA
CASSYSPLAGVGNEQFF	TGTGCCAGCAGTTACTCCCCACTAGCGGGAGTTGGAAATGAGCAGTTCTTC	medium-sized	TRBV6-5	TRBJ2-1	TRBD2
CASSATGGGNQPQHF	TGTGCCAGCAGTGCTACAGGGGGCGGCAATCAGCCCCAGCATTTT	few	TRBV12-3/TRBV12-4	TRBJ1-5	TRBD1
CASRRGTDEDTQYF	TGTGCCAGCAGACGGGGGACAGATGAAGATACGCAGTATTTT	NA	TRBV6-1	TRBJ2-3	NA
CASRRTGAEAFF	TGTGCCAGCCGACGAACTGGGGCTGAAGCTTTCTTT	NA	TRBV2	TRBJ1-1	NA
CASSQEGGIGEQFF	TGCGCCAGCAGCCAAGAGGGGGGGATTGGGGAGCAGTTCTTC	NA	TRBV4-3	TRBJ2-1	TRBD2
CASSFINVGATYNSPLHF	TGTGCCAGCAGCTTTATAAACGTCGGGGCGACATACAATTCACCCCTCCACTTT	NA	TRBV7-2	TRBJ1-6	NA
CSASQGSYNSPLHF	TGCAGTGCTAGTCAGGGCTCCTATAATTCACCCCTCCACTTT	few	TRBV20-1	TRBJ1-6	NA
CSAQGQGAYEQYF	TGCAGTGCTCAGGGACAGGGGGCCTACGAGCAGTACTTC	NA	TRBV20-1	TRBJ2-7	TRBD1